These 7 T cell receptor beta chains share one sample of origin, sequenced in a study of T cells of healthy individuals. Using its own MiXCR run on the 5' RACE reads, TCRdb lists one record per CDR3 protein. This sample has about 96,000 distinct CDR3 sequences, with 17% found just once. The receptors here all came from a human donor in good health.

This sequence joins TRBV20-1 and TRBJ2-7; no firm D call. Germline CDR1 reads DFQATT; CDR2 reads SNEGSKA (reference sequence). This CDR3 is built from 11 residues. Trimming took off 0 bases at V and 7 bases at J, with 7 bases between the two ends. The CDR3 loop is CSARDKLEQYF. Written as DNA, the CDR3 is TGCAGTGCTAGAGATAAGCTGGAGCAGTACTTC.

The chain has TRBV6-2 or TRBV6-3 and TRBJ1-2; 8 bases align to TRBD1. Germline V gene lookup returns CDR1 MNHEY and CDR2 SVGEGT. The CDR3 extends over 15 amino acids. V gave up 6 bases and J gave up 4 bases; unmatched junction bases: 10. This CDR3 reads CASREQGAPGYGYTF. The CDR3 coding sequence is TGTGCCAGCAGAGAGCAGGGGGCGCCCGGCTATGGCTACACCTTC.

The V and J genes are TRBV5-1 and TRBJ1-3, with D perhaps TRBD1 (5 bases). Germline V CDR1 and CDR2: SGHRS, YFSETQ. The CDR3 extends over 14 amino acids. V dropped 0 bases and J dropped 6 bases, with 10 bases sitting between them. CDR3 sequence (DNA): TGCGCCAGCAGCTTGGGCTCACAGGAAAACACCATATATTTT. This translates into CASSLGSQENTIYF.

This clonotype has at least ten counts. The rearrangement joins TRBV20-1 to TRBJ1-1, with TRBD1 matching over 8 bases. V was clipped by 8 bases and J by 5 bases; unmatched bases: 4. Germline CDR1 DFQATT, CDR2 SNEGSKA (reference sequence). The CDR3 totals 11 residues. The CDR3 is CSTDRDTEAFF. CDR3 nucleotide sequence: TGCAGTACGGACAGGGATACTGAAGCTTTCTTT.

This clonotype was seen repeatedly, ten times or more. CDR3: CASSPIGGRTDTQYF. In nucleotides, the CDR3 is TGTGCCAGCAGTCCGATAGGGGGGAGGACAGATACGCAGTATTTT. The genes are TRBV27 and TRBJ2-3; D may be TRBD1 or TRBD2 (6 bases each). From germline, CDR1 is MNHEY and CDR2 SMNVEV (reference sequence). The CDR3 extends over 15 amino acids. V dropped 5 bases and J dropped 3 bases, with 15 bases sitting between them.

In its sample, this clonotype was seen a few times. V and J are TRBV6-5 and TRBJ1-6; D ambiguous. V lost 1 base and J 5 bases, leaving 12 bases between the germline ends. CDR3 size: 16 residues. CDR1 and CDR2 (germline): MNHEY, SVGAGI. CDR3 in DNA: TGTGCCAGCAGTTACTACGACCGAGAGGATAATTCACCCCTCCACTTT. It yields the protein CASSYYDREDNSPLHF.

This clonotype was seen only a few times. CDR3 sequence: CASSFSLSYEQYF. CDR3 coding DNA: TGTGCCAGCAGTTTCTCACTTTCCTACGAGCAGTACTTC. The chain is built from TRBV28 and TRBJ2-7; unclear D gene. The CDR3 runs 13 residues. Trimming pared 3 bases from V and 1 base from J, leaving 7 bases between. From germline, CDR1 is MDHEN and CDR2 SYDVKM.